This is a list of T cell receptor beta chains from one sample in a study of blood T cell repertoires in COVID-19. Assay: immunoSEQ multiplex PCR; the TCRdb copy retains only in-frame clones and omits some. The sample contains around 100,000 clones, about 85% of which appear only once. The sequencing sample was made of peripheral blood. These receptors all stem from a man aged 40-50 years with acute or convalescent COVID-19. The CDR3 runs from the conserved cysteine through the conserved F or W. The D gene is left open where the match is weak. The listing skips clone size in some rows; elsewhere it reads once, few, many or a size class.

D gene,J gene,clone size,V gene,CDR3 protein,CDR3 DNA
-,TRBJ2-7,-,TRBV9,CASSVEHDYEQYF,TGTGCCAGCAGCGTAGAGCACGACTACGAGCAGTACTTC
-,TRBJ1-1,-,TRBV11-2,CASSLVDTEAFF,TGTGCCAGCAGCTTAGTCGACACTGAAGCTTTCTTT
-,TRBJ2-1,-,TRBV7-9,CASSFPSSYNEQFF,TGTGCCAGCAGCTTCCCCAGCTCCTACAATGAGCAGTTCTTC
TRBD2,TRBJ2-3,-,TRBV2,CASTPGLGGADTQYF,TGTGCCAGCACCCCGGGACTAGGGGGGGCAGATACGCAGTATTTT
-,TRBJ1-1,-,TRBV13,CASSFLQAGAFF,TGTGCCAGCAGCTTTTTGCAGGCGGGAGCTTTCTTT
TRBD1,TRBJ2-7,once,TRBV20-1,CSASGREGGFIYEQYF,TGCAGTGCTAGTGGGCGAGAAGGGGGCTTCATCTACGAGCAGTACTTC
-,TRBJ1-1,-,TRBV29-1,CSARKQGSDTEAFF,TGCAGCGCTCGAAAACAGGGTTCGGACACTGAAGCTTTCTTT
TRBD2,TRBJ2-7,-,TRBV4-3,CASSHQSGGAYEQYF,TGCGCCAGCAGCCATCAGTCCGGGGGGGCCTACGAGCAGTACTTC
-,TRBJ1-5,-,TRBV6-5,CASSKGHYQPQHF,TGTGCCAGCAGTAAGGGGCACTATCAGCCCCAGCATTTT
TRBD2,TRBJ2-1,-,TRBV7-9,CASSPQRGSSYNEQFF,TGTGCCAGCAGCCCCCAGCGGGGTAGCTCCTACAATGAGCAGTTCTTC
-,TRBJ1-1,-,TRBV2,CASSVISEAFF,TGTGCCAGCAGTGTAATTTCCGAAGCTTTCTTT
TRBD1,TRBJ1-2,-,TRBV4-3,CASSLEPGQGLGGYTF,TGCGCCAGCAGCCTCGAACCGGGACAGGGGCTGGGTGGCTACACCTTC
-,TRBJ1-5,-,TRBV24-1,CATSSGNQPQHF,TGTGCCACCAGTTCGGGGAACCAGCCCCAGCATTTT
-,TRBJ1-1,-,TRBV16,CASSLTGNTEAFF,TGTGCCAGCAGCCTAACAGGGAACACTGAAGCTTTCTTT
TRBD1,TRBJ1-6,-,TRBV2,CASRRPGQGNSPLHF,TGTGCCAGCAGGAGGCCGGGACAGGGGAATTCACCCCTCCACTTT
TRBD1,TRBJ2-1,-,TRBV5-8,CASSPLGTANNEQFF,TGTGCCAGCAGCCCACTTGGGACAGCTAACAATGAGCAGTTCTTC
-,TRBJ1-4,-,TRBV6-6,CASSYVPGSEKLFF,TGTGCCAGCAGTTACGTCCCAGGATCTGAAAAACTGTTTTTT
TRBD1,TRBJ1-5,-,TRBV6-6,CASSYLPDRVDQPQHF,TGTGCCAGCAGTTATCTCCCTGACAGGGTGGATCAGCCCCAGCATTTT